This T cell receptor beta chain was captured by sequencing in a study of regulatory T cells in long-lasting Graves disease. The sample's time point: newly diagnosed GD, antithyroid drugs for less than 3 months. The TCR library was made from RNA that had been extracted from PBMCs in TRIzol. Per American Thyroid Association guidelines, Graves' disease was diagnosed. Germline values: CDR1 SGHAT, CDR2 FQNNGV. The CDR3 is made up of 14 amino acids. Trimming took off 1 base at V and 0 bases at J, with 7 bases between the two ends. This clonotype appeared many times. Construction of TCR beta libraries relied on iRepertoire HTBI primers and on Arm-PCR targeting CDR3 regions. TCRdb ran MiXCR on the multiplex PCR reads and lists one entry per CDR3 protein. The top ten clones hold 22% of a sample with a few hundred thousand distinct CDR3 sequences, around 19% of them seen once.

This sequence was found in a female donor with Graves disease. The sample here was peripheral blood mononuclear cells (PBMCs), taken at new diagnosis, from a patient treated with antithyroid drugs. This sequence joins TRBV11-2 and TRBJ2-7; no clear D. The CDR3 is CASSLVTFSYEQYF. The DNA for the CDR3 is TGTGCCAGCAGCTTAGTTACTTTCTCCTACGAGCAGTACTTC.